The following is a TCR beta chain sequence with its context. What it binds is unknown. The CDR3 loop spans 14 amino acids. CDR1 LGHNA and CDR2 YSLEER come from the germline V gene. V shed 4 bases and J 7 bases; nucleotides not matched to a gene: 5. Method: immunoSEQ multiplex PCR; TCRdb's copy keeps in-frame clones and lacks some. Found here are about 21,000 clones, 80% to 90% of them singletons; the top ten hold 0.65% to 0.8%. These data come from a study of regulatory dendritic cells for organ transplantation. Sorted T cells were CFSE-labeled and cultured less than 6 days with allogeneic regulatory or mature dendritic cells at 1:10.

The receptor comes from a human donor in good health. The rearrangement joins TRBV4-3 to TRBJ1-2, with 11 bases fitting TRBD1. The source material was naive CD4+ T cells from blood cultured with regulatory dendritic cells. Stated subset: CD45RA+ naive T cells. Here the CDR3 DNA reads TGCGCCAGCAGCCGGACAGGGGGCTCGGGTGGCTACACCTTC. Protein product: CASSRTGGSGGYTF.